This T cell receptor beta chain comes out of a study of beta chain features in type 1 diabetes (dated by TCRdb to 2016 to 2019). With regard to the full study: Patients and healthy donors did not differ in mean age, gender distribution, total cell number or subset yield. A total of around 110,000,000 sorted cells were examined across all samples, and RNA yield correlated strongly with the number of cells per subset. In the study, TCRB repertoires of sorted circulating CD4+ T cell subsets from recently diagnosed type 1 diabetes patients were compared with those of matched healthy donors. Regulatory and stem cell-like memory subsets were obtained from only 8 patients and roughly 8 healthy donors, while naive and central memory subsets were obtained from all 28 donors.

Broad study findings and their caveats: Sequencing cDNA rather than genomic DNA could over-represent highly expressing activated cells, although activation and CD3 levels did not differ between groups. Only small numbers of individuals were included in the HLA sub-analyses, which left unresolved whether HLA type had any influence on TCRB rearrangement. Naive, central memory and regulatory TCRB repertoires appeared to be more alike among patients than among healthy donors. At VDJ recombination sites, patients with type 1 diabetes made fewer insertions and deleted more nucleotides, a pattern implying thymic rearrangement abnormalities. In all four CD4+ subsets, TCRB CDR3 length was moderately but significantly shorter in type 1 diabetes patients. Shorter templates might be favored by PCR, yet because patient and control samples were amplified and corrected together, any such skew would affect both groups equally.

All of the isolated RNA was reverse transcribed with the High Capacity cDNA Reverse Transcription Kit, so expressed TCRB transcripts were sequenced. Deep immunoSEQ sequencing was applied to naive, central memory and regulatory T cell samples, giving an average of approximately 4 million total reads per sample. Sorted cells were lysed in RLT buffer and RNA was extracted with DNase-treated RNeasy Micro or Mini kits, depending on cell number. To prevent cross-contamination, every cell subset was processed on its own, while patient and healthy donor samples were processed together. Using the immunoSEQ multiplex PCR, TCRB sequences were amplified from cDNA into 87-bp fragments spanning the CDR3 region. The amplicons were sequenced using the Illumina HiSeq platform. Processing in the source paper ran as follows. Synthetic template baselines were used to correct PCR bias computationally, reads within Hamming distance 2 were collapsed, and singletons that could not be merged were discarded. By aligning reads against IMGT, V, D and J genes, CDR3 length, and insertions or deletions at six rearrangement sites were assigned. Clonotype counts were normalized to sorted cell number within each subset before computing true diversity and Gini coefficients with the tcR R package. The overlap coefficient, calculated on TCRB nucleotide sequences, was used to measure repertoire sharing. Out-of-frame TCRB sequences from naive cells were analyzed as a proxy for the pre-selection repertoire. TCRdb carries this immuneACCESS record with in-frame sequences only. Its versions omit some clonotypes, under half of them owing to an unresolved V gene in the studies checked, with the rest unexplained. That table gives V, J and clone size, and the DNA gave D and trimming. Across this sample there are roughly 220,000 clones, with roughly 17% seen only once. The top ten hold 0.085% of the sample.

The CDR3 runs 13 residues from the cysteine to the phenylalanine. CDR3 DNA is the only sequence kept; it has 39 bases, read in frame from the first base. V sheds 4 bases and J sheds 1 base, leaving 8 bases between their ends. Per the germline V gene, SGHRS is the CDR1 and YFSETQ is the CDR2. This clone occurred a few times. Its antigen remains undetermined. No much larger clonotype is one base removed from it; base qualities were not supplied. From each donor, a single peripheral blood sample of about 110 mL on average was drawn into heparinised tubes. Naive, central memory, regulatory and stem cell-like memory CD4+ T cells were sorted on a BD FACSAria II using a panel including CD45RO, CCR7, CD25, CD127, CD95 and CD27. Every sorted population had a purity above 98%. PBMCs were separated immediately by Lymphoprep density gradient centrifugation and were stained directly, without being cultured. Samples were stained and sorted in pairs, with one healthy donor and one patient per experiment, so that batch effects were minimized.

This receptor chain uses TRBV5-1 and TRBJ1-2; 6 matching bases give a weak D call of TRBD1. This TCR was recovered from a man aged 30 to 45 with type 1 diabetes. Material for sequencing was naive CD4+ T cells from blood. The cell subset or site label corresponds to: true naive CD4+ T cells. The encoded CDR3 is CASSKDSNYGYTF. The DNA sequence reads TGCGCCAGCAGCAAGGACAGTAACTATGGCTACACCTTC. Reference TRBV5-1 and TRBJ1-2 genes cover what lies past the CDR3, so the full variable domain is KAGVTQTPRYLIKTRGQQVTLSCSPISGHRSVSWYQQTPGQGLQFLFEYFSETQRNKGNFPGRFSGRQFSNSRSEMNVSTLELGDSALYLCASSKDSNYGYTFGSGTRLTVV.